This entry concerns a single T cell receptor beta chain. Original processing notes: How many nucleated cells were present was estimated from reference gene primer amplification. Some clones are missing from TCRdb's copy, which holds only in-frame ones; the method was immunoSEQ multiplex PCR. D and trimming were read from the DNA, whereas the V and J calls and clone size are those reported in that table. The data show about 54,000 clones, approximately 90% seen once. The sample comes from a study of blood T cell repertoires in COVID-19. Across the study: Some COVID-19 samples were acute and others convalescent; all came from the United States, Italy and Spain. In each case, the material was cDNA or gDNA derived from T cells, B-cell-depleted T cells, or PBMCs.

The TCR comes from a human donor in a cohort sampled during active COVID-19. Sequenced input: peripheral blood.

The DNA of the CDR3 is TGTGCCTGGACTAATTACCGGGGGACTGAAGCTTTCTTT. Encoded protein: CAWTNYRGTEAFF. The genes are TRBV30 and TRBJ1-1; D is perhaps TRBD1 (5 bases). V was pared by 4 bases and J by 5 bases, with 14 bases between. This CDR3 is built from 13 residues. Looked up from germline, CDR1 is GTSNPN and CDR2 is SVGIG (reference sequence). Complete variable domain (other parts from reference TRBV30 and TRBJ1-1): SQTIHQWPATLVQPVGSPLSLECTVEGTSNPNLYWYRQAAGRGLQLLFYSVGIGQISSEVPQNLSASRPQDRQFILSSKKLLLSDSGFYLCAWTNYRGTEAFFGQGTRLTVV.